These T cell receptor beta chains were read from a single sample in a study of CD8+ T cells in alopecia areata. The method was immunoSEQ multiplex PCR; TCRdb's version includes in-frame clones alone and lacks a portion of them. In the table there are more than 11,000 clones, 55% to 60% of which are singletons. Here the sequenced sample was skin, taken at week 0. Receptors were obtained from a human donor with alopecia areata. CDR3s include the opening cysteine and the closing phenylalanine or tryptophan. Not every row has a clone size; where given, it reads once, few, many or a size class.

J gene: TRBJ2-7
V gene: TRBV5-6
clone size: NA
CDR3 protein: CASSFPGRTSSHEQYF

J gene: TRBJ2-1
V gene: TRBV7-8
clone size: few
CDR3 protein: CASSLVRGDSSYNEQFF

J gene: TRBJ2-7
V gene: TRBV7-2
clone size: NA
CDR3 protein: CASSYSSGTDYEQYF

J gene: TRBJ1-4
V gene: TRBV4-1
clone size: once
CDR3 protein: CASSQGTAGGKLFF

J gene: NA
V gene: TRBV6-5
clone size: once
CDR3 protein: CASSVELNSYEQYF

J gene: TRBJ1-6
V gene: TRBV4-1
clone size: NA
CDR3 protein: CASSQEDRASDPSSYNSPLHF

J gene: TRBJ2-2
V gene: TRBV18
clone size: NA
CDR3 protein: CASSSGDSNTGELFF

J gene: TRBJ2-2
V gene: TRBV5-5
clone size: NA
CDR3 protein: CASSRTSGGGTGELFF

J gene: TRBJ2-3
V gene: TRBV27
clone size: NA
CDR3 protein: CASSLGQREQYF

J gene: TRBJ1-1
V gene: TRBV5-1
clone size: NA
CDR3 protein: CASSAGQGKTEAFF

J gene: TRBJ2-5
V gene: TRBV6-1
clone size: NA
CDR3 protein: CASSDMGTGLGEQYF

J gene: TRBJ1-6
V gene: TRBV4-3
clone size: NA
CDR3 protein: CASSQDMGQGFSPLHF

J gene: TRBJ1-1
V gene: TRBV6-5
clone size: NA
CDR3 protein: CASSYSRGATNTEAFF

J gene: TRBJ2-5
V gene: TRBV28
clone size: NA
CDR3 protein: CASSGPWAGDSETQYF

J gene: TRBJ2-1
V gene: TRBV28
clone size: NA
CDR3 protein: CASSFSPRTVLSGEQFF

J gene: TRBJ2-1
V gene: TRBV4-3
clone size: NA
CDR3 protein: CASSQERGSSYNEQFF

J gene: TRBJ2-2
V gene: TRBV15
clone size: NA
CDR3 protein: CATSRAGAGELFF

J gene: TRBJ2-5
V gene: TRBV19
clone size: medium-sized
CDR3 protein: CASSGQGWQETQYF

J gene: TRBJ2-3
V gene: TRBV5-4
clone size: NA
CDR3 protein: CASSFGTISTDTQYF

J gene: TRBJ1-1
V gene: TRBV7-9
clone size: NA
CDR3 protein: CASSPESQGWTEAFF

J gene: TRBJ1-2
V gene: TRBV4-3
clone size: few
CDR3 protein: CASSQDRTVKDGYTF

J gene: TRBJ2-4
V gene: TRBV2
clone size: few
CDR3 protein: CASSELIGTGSEENIQYF

J gene: TRBJ2-7
V gene: TRBV19
clone size: NA
CDR3 protein: CLEQSRRGSGSYEQYF

J gene: TRBJ2-1
V gene: TRBV4-1
clone size: few
CDR3 protein: CASSRSGVSSYNEQFF

J gene: TRBJ2-3
V gene: TRBV5-1
clone size: NA
CDR3 protein: CASSLDTGQDTQYF

J gene: TRBJ2-3
V gene: TRBV27
clone size: NA
CDR3 protein: CASSLDTDTQYF